Sequencing of this TCR beta chain was carried out in a study of regulatory T cells in long-lasting Graves disease. Study-level information: Antithyroid drug exposure in newly diagnosed Graves' patients had lasted under 3 months.

Assembly of TCR beta libraries relied on iRepertoire HTBI primers together with Arm-PCR of CDR3 regions. One entry per CDR3 protein, called by TCRdb with MiXCR from the multiplex PCR reads. The sample has hundreds of thousands of distinct CDR3 sequences, roughly 15% seen once. This clonotype was counted ten times or more. The antigen is not known. Findings and caveats of the study: Whereas new patients shared 966 public clonotypes, persistent patients shared more, at a few thousand.

The V gene's germline CDR1 is MNHNS and CDR2 SASEGT. This CDR3 region has 16 residues. V lost 0 bases, J lost 0 bases, and 8 bases lay in between. Described time point: newly diagnosed GD, antithyroid drugs for less than 3 months. PBMC RNA served as the TCR library source. The authors drew patients from an endocrinology department in Xi'an, China. The sample also formed part of further work on T cells in Graves' hyperthyroidism and ophthalmopathy. As reported in that work: Exclusion criteria comprised uncontrolled infection, other autoimmune disease, pregnancy or lactation.

The sequence was collected from a woman aged 30 to 39 with Graves disease. The V gene is TRBV6-1, the J gene TRBJ1-4; D remains ambiguous. The source was peripheral blood mononuclear cells (PBMCs), collected at new diagnosis, from a patient treated with antithyroid drugs. CDR3 loop: CASSEARKATNEKLFF. CDR3 in DNA: TGTGCCAGCAGTGAAGCGCGCAAAGCAACTAATGAAAAACTGTTTTTT.